The next 11 T cell receptor beta chains were all read from a single sample in a study of brain T cells in children with intractable seizures (dated by TCRdb to the early 2020s). Receptor amplification or capture employed the immunoSEQ multiplex PCR assay. TCRdb obtained this table from immuneACCESS and retained in-frame rearrangements with V and J assigned. These tables miss some clones; where compared with another copy, unresolved V genes account for less than half of the shortfall, and the remainder is unexplained. This sample gives 300,000 to 400,000 clones in total; roughly 92% of them show up just once. The ten largest clones represent 5.5% to 6% of the sample. The time point label for this specimen denotes: blood from clinic visit 5 months post-surgery; TSC patient then seizure free. Material: peripheral blood, obtained around 5 months after surgery. The receptors were sampled from a boy under three years old with tuberous sclerosis and intractable seizures.

The rearrangement links TRBV2 to TRBJ1-5; D ambiguous. Germline CDR1 SNHLY, CDR2 FYNNEI. Trimming left V 2 bases short and J 0 bases short, with 2 bases between. The CDR3 extends over 13 amino acids. Here the CDR3 reads CASSEYSNQPQHF. The DNA for the CDR3 is TGTGCCAGCAGTGAATATAGCAATCAGCCCCAGCATTTT. The variable domain in full, with the rest retrieved from reference TRBV2 and TRBJ1-5, is EPEVTQTPSHQVTQMGQEVILRCVPISNHLYFYWYRQILGQKVEFLVSFYNNEISEKSEIFDDQFSVERPDGSNFTLKIRSTKLEDSAMYFCASSEYSNQPQHFGDGTRLSIL.

The table lists this clone with a few counts. This chain uses TRBV24-1 with TRBJ1-2; 7 bases line up with TRBD1. With V trimmed by 4 bases and J by 3 bases, 4 bases remained unmatched. Germline V gene sequence: CDR1 KGHDR, CDR2 SFDVKD. The CDR3 runs to 14 residues. CDR3 protein: CATSDPDRHYGYTF. Here the CDR3 DNA reads TGTGCCACCAGTGACCCGGACAGGCACTATGGCTACACCTTC.

The chain is built from TRBV10-2 and TRBJ1-1, with D unresolved. V was cut by 9 bases and J by 2 bases, with 13 bases left in between. The germline CDR1 and CDR2 sequences are WSHSY and SAAADI. The CDR3 contains 13 residues. Written as DNA, the CDR3 is TGCGCCAGTTGGACTGTGACAAACACTGAAGCTTTCTTT. This codes for CASWTVTNTEAFF.

The chain uses TRBV7-8 and TRBJ1-6; TRBD1 might be the D (5 bases). The CDR3 runs to 17 residues. Between the trimmed V and J ends, which lost 5 bases and 5 bases, there was a span of 19 bases. CDR1 is SGHVS, CDR2 FQNEAQ, per germline. The CDR3 coding sequence is TGTGCCAGCAGCCCACATACACGACAGTTTGATAATTCACCCCTCCACTTT. Protein: CASSPHTRQFDNSPLHF.

The chain uses TRBV27 and TRBJ1-5; D not certain. The germline V gene has CDR1 MNHEY and CDR2 SMNVEV (reference sequence). The CDR3 has 14 amino acids. V lost 2 bases and J 2 bases, leaving 7 bases between the germline ends. The CDR3 DNA reads TGTGCCAGCAGTTTAAGTTGGGGCAATCAGCCCCAGCATTTT. Amino acid sequence: CASSLSWGNQPQHF.

The chain combines TRBV5-1 with TRBJ2-3, with D possibly being TRBD2 (5 bases). The CDR3 is 14 residues long. V dropped 4 bases and J dropped 6 bases, with 15 bases sitting between them. Germline V lookup: CDR1 SGHRS, CDR2 YFSETQ. The CDR3 protein is CASSIAPGSDTQYF. The CDR3, as DNA: TGCGCCAGCAGCATTGCCCCGGGATCGGATACGCAGTATTTT.

The J gene is TRBJ2-3, the V gene TRBV21-1; TRBD1, the D gene given by the table, was not confirmed from the DNA. TRBV21-1 is flagged as a pseudogene. This CDR3 has 23 residues. The CDR3 DNA is TGTGCCAGCACCAAAATTTTGGGGACTCTGATTTTTGAGGGACAGGGGAAGCAGTATACGCAGTATTTT. It is translated as CASTKILGTLIFEGQGKQYTQYF.

J is TRBJ1-2 and V is TRBV29-1, with D possibly matching TRBD1 (5 bases). CDR1 is SQVTM, CDR2 ANQGSEA, per germline. The germline V and J ends were trimmed by 3 bases and 5 bases, with 13 bases remaining between them. This CDR3 comprises 13 residues. The CDR3 DNA follows: TGCAGCGTTGAGGGTAGGGGAGGGTATGGCTACACCTTC. Translating gives CSVEGRGGYGYTF. The full variable domain, with the rest looked up from reference TRBV29-1 and TRBJ1-2, is SAVISQKPSRDICQRGTSLTIQCQVDSQVTMMFWYRQQPGQSLTLIATANQGSEATYESGFVIDKFPISRPNLTFSTLTVSNMSPEDSSIYLCSVEGRGGYGYTFGSGTRLTVV.

This chain uses TRBV19 with TRBJ2-1; D gene uncertain. CDR3 size: 12 residues. V was pared by 5 bases and J by 9 bases, with 11 bases between. The germline V gene has CDR1 LNHDA and CDR2 SQIVND (reference sequence). The CDR3 DNA sequence: TGTGCCAGTAGTCCTGGTCCGATTGAGCAGTTCTTC. The encoded protein is CASSPGPIEQFF.

V and J are TRBV25-1 and TRBJ1-4; the D gene is possibly TRBD1 (5 bases). CDR1 is MGHDK, CDR2 SYGVNS, per germline. With 10 bases removed from V and 8 bases from J, the gap between germline ends came to 17 bases. The CDR3 spans 13 residues. CDR3: CATRDVTGEKLFF. CDR3 coding DNA: TGTGCCACCAGGGATGTTACCGGGGAAAAACTGTTTTTT.

The genes are TRBV19 and TRBJ2-4; D is uncertain. This CDR3 region has 12 residues. Looked up from germline, CDR1 is LNHDA and CDR2 is SQIVND (reference sequence). V lost 10 bases and J 6 bases, leaving 13 bases between the germline ends. CDR3 protein: CATGPGVNIQYF. The DNA of the CDR3 is TGTGCCACGGGCCCTGGGGTAAACATTCAGTACTTC. Using reference TRBV19 and TRBJ2-4 for the parts outside the CDR3, the full variable domain is DGGITQSPKYLFRKEGQNVTLSCEQNLNHDAMYWYRQDPGQGLRLIYYSQIVNDFQKGDIAEGYSVSREKKESFPLTVTSAQKNPTAFYLCATGPGVNIQYFGAGTRLSVL.